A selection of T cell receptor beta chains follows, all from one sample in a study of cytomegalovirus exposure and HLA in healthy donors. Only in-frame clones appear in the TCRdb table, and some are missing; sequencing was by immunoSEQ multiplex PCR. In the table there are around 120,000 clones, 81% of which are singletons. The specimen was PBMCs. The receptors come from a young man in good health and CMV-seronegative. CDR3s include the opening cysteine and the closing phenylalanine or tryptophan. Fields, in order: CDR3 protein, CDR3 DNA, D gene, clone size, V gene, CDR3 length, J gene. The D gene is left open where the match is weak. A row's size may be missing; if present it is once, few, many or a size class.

CASRTGIIDEAFF | TGTGCCAGCAGGACAGGGATAATAGATGAAGCTTTCTTT | TRBD1 | . | TRBV2 | 13 | TRBJ1-1
CASRSGTGLYEQYF | TGTGCCAGCAGATCCGGGACAGGGCTATACGAGCAGTACTTC | TRBD1 | . | TRBV5-8 | 14 | TRBJ2-7
CATSGKRNMNTEAFF | TGTGCCACCAGCGGAAAGAGGAACATGAACACTGAAGCTTTCTTT | . | . | TRBV15 | 15 | TRBJ1-1
CASSLSAGGSNQPQHF | TGTGCCAGCAGCTTATCTGCGGGGGGTAGCAATCAGCCCCAGCATTTT | . | . | TRBV7-9 | 16 | TRBJ1-5
CASRLELNNEQFF | TGTGCCAGCCGACTGGAACTTAACAATGAGCAGTTCTTC | . | . | TRBV25-1 | 13 | TRBJ2-1
CASSESYTDTQYF | TGTGCCAGCAGTGAATCCTACACAGATACGCAGTATTTT | . | . | TRBV6-1 | 13 | TRBJ2-3
CASRPGIGNTIYF | TGTGCCAGCAGACCCGGGATTGGAAACACCATATATTTT | . | . | TRBV6-6 | 13 | TRBJ1-3
CASSPGTPRVEKLFF | TGTGCCAGCAGCCCGGGGACACCGCGGGTTGAAAAACTGTTTTTT | . | . | TRBV7-9 | 15 | TRBJ1-4
CASSLGQHTEAFF | TGTGCCAGCAGTTTGGGACAACACACTGAAGCTTTCTTT | . | once | TRBV28 | 13 | TRBJ1-1
CASSLTSQGNTEAFF | TGTGCCAGCAGTTTAACATCCCAGGGAAACACTGAAGCTTTCTTT | . | . | TRBV28 | 15 | TRBJ1-1
CASSLLGPPNYGYTF | TGTGCCAGCAGCTTACTGGGGCCTCCTAACTATGGCTACACCTTC | . | . | TRBV7-6 | 15 | TRBJ1-2
CASRPSGEDNEQFF | TGTGCCAGCAGACCTAGCGGGGAAGACAATGAGCAGTTCTTC | TRBD2 | . | TRBV6-5 | 14 | TRBJ2-1
CASSYTQGLETQYF | TGTGCCAGCAGTTACACACAGGGGTTAGAGACCCAGTACTTC | TRBD1 | . | TRBV6-5 | 14 | TRBJ2-5
CASSLGEGFYGYTF | TGTGCCAGCAGCTTGGGGGAGGGTTTCTATGGCTACACCTTC | . | . | TRBV5-4 | 14 | TRBJ1-2
CASSEPRRSYEQYF | TGTGCCAGCAGTGAGCCTCGGCGGTCCTACGAGCAGTACTTC | . | . | TRBV6-1 | 14 | TRBJ2-7
CASSSPGRPNYEQYF | TGTGCCAGCAGCTCCCCAGGCAGGCCGAATTACGAGCAGTACTTC | . | . | TRBV7-9 | 15 | TRBJ2-7
CASSLAGQVSGNTIYF | TGTGCCAGCAGCTTAGCTGGGCAGGTCTCTGGAAACACCATATATTTT | . | . | TRBV7-9 | 16 | TRBJ1-3
CASSRLRDRKYGYTF | TGTGCCAGCAGTCGCTTAAGGGACAGGAAATATGGCTACACCTTC | TRBD1 | . | TRBV6-5 | 15 | TRBJ1-2
CASSQDPGLSEQYF | TGTGCCAGCAGCCAAGATCCCGGACTGTCCGAGCAGTACTTC | . | few | TRBV14 | 14 | TRBJ2-7
CASSTDRGKWPQHF | TGTGCCAGCAGCACCGACAGGGGAAAGTGGCCCCAGCATTTT | . | . | TRBV21-1 | 14 | TRBJ1-5
CASSFGQGGDTQYF | TGTGCCAGCAGCTTTGGACAGGGGGGGGATACGCAGTATTTT | TRBD1 | . | TRBV7-9 | 14 | TRBJ2-3
CASSNPGQISGNTIYF | TGTGCCAGCAGTAATCCAGGACAGATCTCTGGAAACACCATATATTTT | . | . | TRBV28 | 16 | TRBJ1-3
CASSSKLDARVPLTTNEKLFF | TGTGCCAGCAGCTCAAAACTAGACGCCCGAGTTCCTTTGACAACTAATGAAAAACTGTTTTTT | . | . | TRBV13 | 21 | TRBJ1-4
CASSWGRGYEQYF | TGTGCCAGCAGTTGGGGCAGGGGGTACGAGCAGTACTTC | TRBD1 | . | TRBV6-5 | 13 | TRBJ2-7
CASSPLAGPTDTQYF | TGTGCCAGCAGCCCGCTAGCGGGGCCCACAGATACGCAGTATTTT | TRBD2 | . | TRBV14 | 15 | TRBJ2-3
CASSGGISRGNIQYF | TGTGCCAGCAGTGGGGGGATAAGTAGAGGAAACATTCAGTACTTC | . | . | TRBV6-5 | 15 | TRBJ2-4
CASSLGPPTRNNEQFF | TGTGCCAGCAGCTTGGGCCCTCCCACTCGAAACAATGAGCAGTTCTTC | . | . | TRBV5-6 | 16 | TRBJ2-1
CASSQGVPGVGIQYF | TGCGCCAGCAGCCAAGGGGTCCCAGGGGTAGGGATTCAGTACTTC | . | . | TRBV4-3 | 15 | TRBJ2-4
CASSPQPGGEKLFF | TGCGCCAGCAGCCCCCAGCCAGGGGGTGAAAAACTGTTTTTT | TRBD1 | . | TRBV4-1 | 14 | TRBJ1-4
CASSQDGIGLAGFYNTGELFF | TGTGCCAGCAGCCAAGACGGGATTGGGCTAGCGGGTTTTTACAACACCGGGGAGCTGTTTTTT | TRBD2 | . | TRBV14 | 21 | TRBJ2-2
CSHLGDNEQFF | TGCAGCCACCTAGGGGACAATGAGCAGTTCTTC | . | . | TRBV20-1 | 11 | TRBJ2-1
CASSPPGQSYEQYF | TGCGCCAGCAGCCCCCCGGGACAGAGCTACGAGCAGTACTTC | TRBD1 | . | TRBV5-1 | 14 | TRBJ2-7
CSVRTGGMNTEAFF | TGCAGCGTTCGCACAGGGGGCATGAACACTGAAGCTTTCTTT | TRBD1 | . | TRBV29-1 | 14 | TRBJ1-1